The sequence of this T cell receptor (beta chain) was determined in a study of blood T cell repertoires in COVID-19. The CDR3 runs 13 residues. V was trimmed by 9 bases and J by 5 bases, leaving 14 bases between them. The germline gives CDR1 ENHRY, CDR2 SYGVKD. Generated by immunoSEQ multiplex PCR, the TCRdb table keeps only in-frame clones and is missing some. The profile shows about 200,000 clones, about 80% of them singletons. Sequences were obtained from peripheral blood. The sequence was collected from a woman older than 75 with COVID-19, enrolled during active disease. J is TRBJ1-5 and V is TRBV10-3; D possibly corresponds to TRBD1 (5 bases). The CDR3 protein is CAISGQQDQPQHF. CDR3 bases: TGTGCCATATCAGGGCAGCAAGATCAGCCCCAGCATTTT.